A selection of T cell receptor beta chains follows, all from one sample in a study of STAT3 mutations in large granular lymphocyte leukemia. This table comes from immunoSEQ multiplex PCR, and its TCRdb copy is limited to in-frame clones, with some not included. The data hold approximately 29,000 clones, with more than 75% observed a single time. Sequencing was done on a sample of peripheral blood mononuclear cells. The receptors shown here come from a man aged 55 to 70 with T-cell large granular lymphocyte leukemia. Some clones in this sample may be carry-over from other donors' samples. Both conserved end residues are part of each CDR3. The D gene is left open where the match is weak. Not every row has a clone size; where given, it reads once, few, many or a size class.

v_call	cdr3_length	clone_size	d_call	j_call	cdr3_aa	cdr3_nt
TRBV5-6	12	NA	NA	TRBJ1-5	CASSFSNQPQHF	TGTGCCAGCAGCTTCTCGAATCAGCCCCAGCATTTT
TRBV29-1	14	NA	TRBD1	TRBJ1-2	CSVGLLTGGLGYTF	TGCAGCGTTGGTCTCCTGACAGGGGGGCTTGGCTACACCTTC
TRBV5-1	14	NA	NA	TRBJ1-4	CASSTPATNEKLFF	TGCGCCAGCAGCACCCCTGCAACTAATGAAAAACTGTTTTTT
TRBV27	15	once	NA	TRBJ1-2	CASSLMGRPNYGYTF	TGTGCCAGCAGTCTGATGGGACGGCCGAACTATGGCTACACCTTC
TRBV6-6	16	NA	NA	TRBJ2-3	CASSLGAGARTDTQYF	TGTGCCAGCTCCTTGGGGGCGGGGGCCCGCACAGATACGCAGTATTTT
TRBV5-1	15	NA	TRBD2	TRBJ2-3	CASSLGASGTDTQYF	TGCGCCAGCAGCTTGGGTGCTAGCGGAACAGATACGCAGTATTTT
TRBV7-8	16	once	NA	TRBJ2-2	CASSLTGQGSTGELFF	TGTGCCAGCAGCTTAACGGGGCAGGGCTCAACCGGGGAGCTGTTTTTT
TRBV6-5	13	few	NA	TRBJ1-2	CASQMGGTHGYTF	TGTGCCAGTCAAATGGGGGGCACGCATGGCTACACCTTC
TRBV4-3	16	NA	TRBD2	TRBJ2-7	CASSQDLLAGNYEQYF	TGCGCCAGCAGCCAAGATTTACTAGCGGGAAACTACGAGCAGTACTTC
TRBV6-1	13	NA	NA	TRBJ1-5	CASHLWGDQPQHF	TGTGCCAGCCACCTCTGGGGGGATCAGCCCCAGCATTTT
TRBV13	15	NA	TRBD2	TRBJ2-1	CASSPSGRPYNEQFF	TGTGCCAGCAGCCCGAGCGGGAGGCCCTACAATGAGCAGTTCTTC
TRBV5-1	15	NA	TRBD2	TRBJ2-7	CASTPGGSRPYEQYF	TGCGCCAGCACGCCGGGGGGTTCGAGACCCTACGAGCAGTACTTC
TRBV5-6	16	NA	TRBD1	TRBJ2-3	CASSPRGQGFIDTQYF	TGTGCCAGCAGCCCGCGCGGACAGGGGTTCATAGATACGCAGTATTTT
TRBV13	20	NA	TRBD2	TRBJ2-3	CASSLYVRASGRTTGDTQYF	TGTGCCAGCAGCTTATATGTGCGGGCTAGCGGGAGGACTACAGGAGATACGCAGTATTTT
TRBV19	12	once	NA	TRBJ1-5	CASSVINQPQHF	TGTGCCAGTAGCGTTATCAATCAGCCCCAGCATTTT
TRBV9	16	NA	TRBD1	TRBJ1-3	CASSDDRASSGNTIYF	TGTGCCAGCAGCGACGACAGGGCGAGCTCTGGAAACACCATATATTTT
TRBV5-1	15	once	TRBD2	TRBJ2-3	CASSLRGVQADTQYF	TGCGCCAGCAGCTTACGGGGGGTACAAGCAGATACGCAGTATTTT
TRBV5-1	14	medium-sized	TRBD2	TRBJ2-1	CASSSSGRALQPFF	TGCGCCAGCAGCTCTAGCGGGAGGGCTCTTCAGCCGTTCTTC
TRBV7-9	15	NA	NA	TRBJ2-1	CASSLEGVTGNEQFF	TGTGCCAGCAGCTTAGAGGGAGTTACGGGCAATGAGCAGTTCTTC
TRBV25-1	16	once	NA	TRBJ2-2	CASSDPGTQNTGELFF	TGTGCCAGCAGTGACCCCGGGACTCAAAACACCGGGGAGCTGTTTTTT
TRBV18	14	NA	TRBD1	TRBJ2-7	CASSRDRFSYEQYF	TGTGCCAGCTCACGGGACAGGTTCTCCTACGAGCAGTACTTC
TRBV28	19	NA	TRBD2	TRBJ2-7	CASRILSGLAGGRSYEQYF	TGTGCCAGCAGAATCTTAAGTGGACTAGCGGGAGGGCGTTCCTACGAGCAGTACTTC
TRBV6-5	14	NA	NA	TRBJ1-1	CASSQDRMGTEAFF	TGTGCCAGCAGTCAAGACAGGATGGGCACTGAAGCTTTCTTT
TRBV27	14	NA	TRBD2	TRBJ2-3	CAAPRGRGTDTQYF	TGTGCCGCCCCCCGAGGGAGGGGAACAGATACGCAGTATTTT
TRBV19	16	NA	NA	TRBJ2-5	CASSTYSGALQETQYF	TGTGCCAGTAGTACATATAGCGGAGCCCTCCAAGAGACCCAGTACTTC
TRBV7-9	14	NA	NA	TRBJ2-7	CASSLEGQRYEQYF	TGTGCCAGCAGCTTAGAGGGACAAAGATACGAGCAGTACTTC
TRBV5-4	13	NA	NA	TRBJ2-3	CASSLDSTDTQYF	TGTGCCAGCAGCTTGGACAGCACAGATACGCAGTATTTT
TRBV5-4	16	NA	NA	TRBJ2-2	CASSLLGGKDTGELFF	TGTGCCAGCAGCTTACTAGGCGGGAAAGACACCGGGGAGCTGTTTTTT
TRBV9	15	NA	NA	TRBJ2-5	CASSVSGASQETQYF	TGTGCCAGCAGCGTTTCGGGGGCCTCCCAAGAGACCCAGTACTTC
TRBV18	16	NA	TRBD2	TRBJ2-7	CASSPKGTSGTYEQYF	TGTGCCAGCTCACCGAAGGGGACTAGCGGGACCTACGAGCAGTACTTC
TRBV6-6	14	NA	TRBD1	TRBJ1-2	CASRKGQGQGGYTF	TGTGCCAGCAGGAAGGGACAGGGACAAGGTGGCTACACCTTC
TRBV5-4	14	NA	TRBD1	TRBJ1-6	CASSQRDSNSPLHF	TGTGCCAGCAGCCAACGGGACAGTAATTCACCCCTCCACTTT
TRBV7-2	13	NA	NA	TRBJ1-6	CASSLRRESPLHF	TGTGCCAGCAGCTTACGAAGGGAGTCACCCCTCCACTTT
TRBV5-1	15	NA	TRBD1	TRBJ2-5	CASSSTGTVQETQYF	TGCGCCAGCAGCTCAACCGGGACAGTCCAAGAGACCCAGTACTTC
TRBV30	11	NA	NA	TRBJ2-7	CAWSPKVVQYF	TGTGCCTGGAGTCCTAAGGTCGTCCAGTACTTC
TRBV6-5	13	NA	TRBD1	TRBJ2-5	CASTTGGRETQYF	TGTGCCAGCACGACAGGGGGCAGAGAGACCCAGTACTTC
TRBV6-6	14	NA	NA	TRBJ1-1	CASSYSGPNAEAFF	TGTGCCAGCAGTTACTCGGGACCAAACGCTGAAGCTTTCTTT
TRBV5-1	15	NA	NA	TRBJ1-5	CASSLESPGVEFQHF	TGCGCCAGCAGCTTGGAGTCACCGGGGGTTGAATTCCAGCATTTT
TRBV6-6	16	NA	TRBD1	TRBJ2-7	CASSYRPGTGTYEQYF	TGTGCCAGCAGTTACCGCCCCGGGACAGGGACCTACGAGCAGTACTTC
TRBV21-1	17	NA	NA	TRBJ2-7	CASSKALSGPTLYEQYF	TGTGCCAGCAGCAAAGCGCTTTCTGGACCGACCCTCTACGAGCAGTACTTC
TRBV18	16	once	TRBD1	TRBJ2-7	CASSPLDRVSSYEQYF	TGTGCCAGCTCACCCCTCGACAGGGTCAGCTCCTACGAGCAGTACTTC
TRBV7-8	15	NA	NA	TRBJ2-7	CASSALALSSYEQYF	TGTGCCAGCAGCGCTCTAGCGCTAAGCTCCTACGAGCAGTACTTC
TRBV5-6	15	NA	TRBD2	TRBJ2-1	CASSSGLATYNEQFF	TGTGCCAGCAGCTCCGGACTAGCGACCTACAATGAGCAGTTCTTC
TRBV5-1	18	NA	NA	TRBJ1-1	CASSLERQGAWGGTEAFF	TGCGCCAGCAGCTTGGAACGCCAGGGCGCCTGGGGGGGTACTGAAGCTTTCTTT
TRBV7-3	14	NA	TRBD1	TRBJ2-3	CASSDGQARDTQYF	TGTGCCAGCAGCGACGGACAGGCGAGAGATACGCAGTATTTT
TRBV7-9	13	few	NA	TRBJ1-2	CASSLATDYGYTF	TGTGCCAGCAGCCTAGCAACAGACTATGGCTACACCTTC
TRBV19	15	NA	TRBD2	TRBJ2-7	CASSPRTSNSYEQYF	TGTGCCAGTTCACCAAGGACTAGCAACTCCTACGAGCAGTACTTC
TRBV7-9	16	few	TRBD1	TRBJ1-5	CASSLGQGLGNQPQHF	TGTGCCAGCAGCTTAGGACAGGGCTTGGGCAATCAGCCCCAGCATTTT
TRBV5-4	15	NA	NA	TRBJ1-1	CASSPERSMNTEAFF	TGTGCCAGCAGCCCTGAGCGGAGTATGAACACTGAAGCTTTCTTT
TRBV18	16	NA	TRBD1	TRBJ2-5	CASSPQQGATVETQYF	TGTGCCAGCTCACCACAGCAGGGGGCCACCGTAGAGACCCAGTACTTC
TRBV5-1	14	NA	NA	TRBJ2-7	CASSPDRISYEQYF	TGCGCCAGCAGCCCAGACCGGATCTCCTACGAGCAGTACTTC
TRBV30	13	NA	TRBD2	TRBJ2-3	CAWNSGSTDTQYF	TGTGCCTGGAATAGCGGGAGCACAGATACGCAGTATTTT
TRBV10-3	14	few	NA	TRBJ1-2	CAISELGSDYGYTF	TGTGCCATCAGTGAATTAGGGTCGGACTATGGCTACACCTTC
TRBV28	15	NA	NA	TRBJ2-3	CASRKKELAIDTQYF	TGTGCCAGCCGCAAGAAGGAACTAGCCATAGATACGCAGTATTTT
TRBV11-2	13	NA	TRBD1	TRBJ1-4	CASSLSQGGKLFF	TGTGCCAGCAGCTTATCCCAGGGGGGAAAACTGTTTTTT
TRBV5-4	15	NA	TRBD1	TRBJ1-1	CASSPRTGENTEAFF	TGTGCCAGCAGCCCAAGGACAGGGGAGAACACTGAAGCTTTCTTT
TRBV20-1	11	NA	NA	TRBJ2-5	CSALGPQAQYF	TGCAGTGCTTTGGGCCCCCAGGCCCAGTACTTC